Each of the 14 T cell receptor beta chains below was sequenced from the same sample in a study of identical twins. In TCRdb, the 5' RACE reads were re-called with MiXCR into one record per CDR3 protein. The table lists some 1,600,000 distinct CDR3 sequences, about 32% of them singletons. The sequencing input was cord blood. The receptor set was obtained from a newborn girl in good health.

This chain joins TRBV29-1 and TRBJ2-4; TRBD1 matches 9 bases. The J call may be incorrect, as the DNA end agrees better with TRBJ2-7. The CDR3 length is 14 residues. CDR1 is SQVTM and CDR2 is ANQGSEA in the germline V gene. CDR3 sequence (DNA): TGCAGCGTTCAGGGACAGGGTGCTGACTACGAGCAGTACTTC. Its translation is CSVQGQGADYEQYF.

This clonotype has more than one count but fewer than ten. The CDR3 loop is CASSKTGYNEQYF. The CDR3 nucleotides are TGTGCCAGCAGCAAGACAGGGTACAATGAGCAGTACTTC. The rearrangement links TRBV7-2 to TRBJ2-5, with 7 bases aligning to TRBD1. In germline, CDR1 is SGHTA, CDR2 FQGNSA. This CDR3 is 13 amino acids long. J was trimmed by 11 bases and V by 5 bases; bases with no gene match: 11.

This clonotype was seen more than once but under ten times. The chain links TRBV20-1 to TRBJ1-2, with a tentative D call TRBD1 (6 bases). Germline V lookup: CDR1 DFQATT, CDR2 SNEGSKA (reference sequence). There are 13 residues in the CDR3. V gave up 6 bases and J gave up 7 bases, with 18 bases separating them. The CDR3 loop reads CSAVWDTLTGYTF. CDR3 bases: TGCAGTGCCGTGTGGGACACCTTGACTGGCTACACCTTC.

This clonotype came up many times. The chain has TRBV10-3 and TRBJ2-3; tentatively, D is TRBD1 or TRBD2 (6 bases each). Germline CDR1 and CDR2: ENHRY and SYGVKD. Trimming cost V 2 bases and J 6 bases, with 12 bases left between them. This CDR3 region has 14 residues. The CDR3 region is CAISEIRRGDTQYF. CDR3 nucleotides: TGTGCCATCAGTGAGATCCGGAGGGGGGATACGCAGTATTTT.

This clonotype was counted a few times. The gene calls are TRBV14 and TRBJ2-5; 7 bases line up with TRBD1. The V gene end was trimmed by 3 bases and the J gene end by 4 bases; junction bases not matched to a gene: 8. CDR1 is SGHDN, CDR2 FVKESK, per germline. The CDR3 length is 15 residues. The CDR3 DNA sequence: TGTGCCAGCAGCCACCGGGACAGAAGAAGAGAGACCCAGTACTTC. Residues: CASSHRDRRRETQYF.

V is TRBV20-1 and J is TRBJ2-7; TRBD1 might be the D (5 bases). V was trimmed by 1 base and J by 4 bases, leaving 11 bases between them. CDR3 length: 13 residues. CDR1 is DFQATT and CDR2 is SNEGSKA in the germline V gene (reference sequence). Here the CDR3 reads CSARGPQVYEQYF. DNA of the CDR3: TGCAGTGCTAGAGGCCCACAGGTTTACGAGCAGTACTTC.

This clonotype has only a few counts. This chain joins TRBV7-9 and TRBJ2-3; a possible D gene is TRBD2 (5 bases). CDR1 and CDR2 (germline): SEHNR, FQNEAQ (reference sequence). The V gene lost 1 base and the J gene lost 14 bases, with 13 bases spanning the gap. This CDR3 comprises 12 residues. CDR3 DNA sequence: TGTGCCAGCAGCTTAGTAGAGGGCAAAGGGTATTTT. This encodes CASSLVEGKGYF.

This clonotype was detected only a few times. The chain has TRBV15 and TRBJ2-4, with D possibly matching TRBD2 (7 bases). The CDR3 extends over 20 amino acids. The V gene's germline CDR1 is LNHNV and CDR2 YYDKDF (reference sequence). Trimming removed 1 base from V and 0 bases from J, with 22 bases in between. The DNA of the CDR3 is TGTGCCACCAGCAGAGCCCCCCTTCGGGGGGCTGTCCTAGCCAAAAACATTCAGTACTTC. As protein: CATSRAPLRGAVLAKNIQYF.

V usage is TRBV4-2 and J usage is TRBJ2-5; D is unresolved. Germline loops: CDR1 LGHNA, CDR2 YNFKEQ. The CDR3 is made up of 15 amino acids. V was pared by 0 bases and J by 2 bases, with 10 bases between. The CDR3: CASSQDLDVQETQYF. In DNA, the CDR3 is TGTGCCAGCAGCCAAGACCTGGATGTTCAAGAGACCCAGTACTTC.

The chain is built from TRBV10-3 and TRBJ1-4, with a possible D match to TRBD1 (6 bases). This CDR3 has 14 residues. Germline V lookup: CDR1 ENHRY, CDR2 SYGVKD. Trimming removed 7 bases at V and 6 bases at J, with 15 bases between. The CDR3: CAIIRGGVDEKLFF. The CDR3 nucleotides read TGTGCCATCATCAGAGGGGGAGTAGATGAAAAACTGTTTTTT.

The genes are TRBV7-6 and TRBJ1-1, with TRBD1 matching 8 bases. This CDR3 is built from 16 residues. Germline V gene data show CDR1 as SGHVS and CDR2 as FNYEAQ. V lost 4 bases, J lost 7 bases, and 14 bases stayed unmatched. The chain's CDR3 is CASSSSPAGTGNEAFF. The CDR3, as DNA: TGTGCCAGCAGCTCCTCTCCCGCCGGGACAGGCAATGAAGCTTTCTTT. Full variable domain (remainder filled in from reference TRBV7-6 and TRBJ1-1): GAGVSQSPRYKVTKRGQDVALRCDPISGHVSLYWYRQALGQGPEFLTYFNYEAQQDKSGLPNDRFSAERPEGSISTLTIQRTEQRDSAMYRCASSSSPAGTGNEAFFGQGTRLTVV.

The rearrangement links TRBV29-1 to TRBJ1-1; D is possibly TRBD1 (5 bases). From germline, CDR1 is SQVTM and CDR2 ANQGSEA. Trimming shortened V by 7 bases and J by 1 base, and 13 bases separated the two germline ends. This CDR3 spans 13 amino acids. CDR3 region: CSGLRDQNTEAFF. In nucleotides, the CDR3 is TGCAGCGGCCTCAGGGACCAGAACACTGAAGCTTTCTTT.

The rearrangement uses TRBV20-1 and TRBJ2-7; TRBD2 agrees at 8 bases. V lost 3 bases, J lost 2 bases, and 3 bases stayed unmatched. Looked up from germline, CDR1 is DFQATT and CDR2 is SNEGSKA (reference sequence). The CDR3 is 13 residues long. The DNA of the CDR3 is TGCAGTGCTAGTGTTAGCGGGACCTACGAGCAGTACTTC. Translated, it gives CSASVSGTYEQYF.

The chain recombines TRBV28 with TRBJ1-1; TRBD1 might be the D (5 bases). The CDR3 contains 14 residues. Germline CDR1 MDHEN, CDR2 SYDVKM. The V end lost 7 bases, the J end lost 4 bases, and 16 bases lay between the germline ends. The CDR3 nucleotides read TGTGCCAGCACCCCCAACCCGGGGGGCACTGAAGCTTTCTTT. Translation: CASTPNPGGTEAFF.